Listed below are T cell receptor beta chains from one sample, sequenced in a study of response to subunit inactivated influenza vaccine. A single record per CDR3 protein comes from TCRdb applying MiXCR to the RT-PCR reads. Among roughly 500,000 distinct CDR3 sequences listed, around a quarter were seen once. These data also featured in a second study, about T cells expressing NK-cell markers.

The sequencing here drew on CD4+ T cells sorted from PBMCs, taken about 13 days after vaccination. Receptors originate from a man aged 45-60 years who received an inactivated influenza vaccine. Both conserved end residues are part of each CDR3. A D gene is named only where the DNA matches it firmly.

CDR3 length | V gene | D gene | CDR3 protein
13 | TRBV19 | TRBD1 | CASTGTAQETQYF
15 | TRBV29-1 | NA | CSVETSRTAGNTIYF
14 | TRBV10-1 | NA | CASSETGQSRPQHF
13 | TRBV24-1 | TRBD2 | CATSDLSGREQYF
12 | TRBV5-5 | NA | CARPGLRYEQYF
13 | TRBV7-2 | NA | CASSPRRREELFF
14 | TRBV20-1 | NA | CSASRSGSYNEQFF
14 | TRBV19 | TRBD2 | CASSGGGFPETQYF
15 | TRBV28 | TRBD1 | CASSLGGQGRETQYF
15 | TRBV7-2 | NA | CASSLRPGGIYEQYF
13 | TRBV20-1 | NA | CSASRVSDYGYTF
17 | TRBV6-2/TRBV6-3 | TRBD1 | CASSGGTGGPRKQPQHF
15 | TRBV3-1 | TRBD1 | CASRKFGQGVTEAFF
13 | TRBV7-2 | TRBD2 | CASSNSGRSEQFF
13 | TRBV20-1 | TRBD1 | CSAKGTDNYEQYF
13 | TRBV12-3/TRBV12-4 | NA | CASSAGVPNEQFF
17 | TRBV4-2 | NA | CASSQDMGSATNEKLFF
15 | TRBV11-2 | NA | CASSLVSRGTYEQYF
11 | TRBV7-2 | NA | CASSPAVEQYF
12 | TRBV6-2/TRBV6-3 | NA | CASSYVGYEQYF
13 | TRBV6-2/TRBV6-3 | NA | CASKRQATVKAFF
14 | TRBV7-2 | TRBD1 | CASKRTGGIETQYF
17 | TRBV11-2 | NA | CASSLVWRGSSTDTQYF
15 | TRBV5-1 | TRBD2 | CASSLGLAAQETQYF
16 | TRBV11-2 | TRBD2 | CASSLVRGGVTNEQFF
14 | TRBV3-1 | TRBD2 | CASFGGGAYNEQFF
15 | TRBV29-1 | NA | CSVDRLGDPQETQYF
12 | TRBV20-1 | NA | CSATSDSNKQFF
16 | TRBV7-6 | TRBD1 | CASSLRDRGRSGELFF
14 | TRBV28 | NA | CASSIGTNNQPQHF
14 | TRBV6-1 | TRBD1 | CASRRDRVQETQYF
15 | TRBV20-1 | NA | CSAREGGGYTGELFF
16 | TRBV11-2 | NA | CASSLDQTVLQETQYF
16 | TRBV2 | TRBD2 | CASSRGGFGPTDTQYF
15 | TRBV7-8 | NA | CASSLALFRTDTQYF
17 | TRBV7-8 | TRBD2 | CASSLVSERERTGELFF
12 | TRBV12-3/TRBV12-4 | NA | CASSLAEYEQYF
15 | TRBV9 | NA | CASSVAEGGAETQYF
15 | TRBV28 | NA | CASSLLDYAGGTQYF
15 | TRBV12-3/TRBV12-4 | TRBD2 | CASRPGTSERETQYF
12 | TRBV15 | NA | CATSRRKETQYF
16 | TRBV20-1 | TRBD1 | CSARAEYRGLDSPLHF
15 | TRBV24-1 | NA | CATSDPRDYQETQYF
16 | TRBV28 | TRBD1 | CASSLFGTGSSRVQYF
16 | TRBV10-3 | TRBD2 | CAISDPSGAPGNTQYF
17 | TRBV20-1 | NA | CSAPHFRAARNTGELFF
17 | TRBV7-2 | NA | CASSLSASSYGSYEQYF